The source of this T cell receptor (beta chain) is a study of CD8 T cells in ankylosing spondylitis. Findings and caveats of the study: It was reported that disease-linked clones were significantly enriched in matched ankylosing spondylitis synovial fluid. Ankylosing spondylitis blood appeared to carry a characteristic TCR beta motif of several highly homologous variants. Disease-linked clones had a CD8+ phenotype and relatively low frequency in peripheral blood.

The V end was cut by 11 bases, the J end by 1 base, with 17 bases between. CDR1 SEHNR and CDR2 FQNEAQ come from the germline V gene (reference sequence). The CDR3 sequence is 15 residues long. As the method for making TCR beta libraries, quantitative 5'-RACE with molecular barcodes was used. TCRdb independently ran MiXCR on the 5' RACE reads; one entry per CDR3 protein. The sample consists of some 840,000 distinct CDR3 sequences, about an eighth of them appearing once. As for this clonotype: Its matching antigen is unknown.

The sequence was collected from a male donor with ankylosing spondylitis. Material for sequencing was blood, either unsorted or a sorted T cell fraction (not recorded which). The V gene is TRBV7-9, the J gene TRBJ2-2; D gene unclear. DNA of the CDR3: TGTGCCGTCCCCGGATGGGAAGGGAACACCGGGGAGCTGTTTTTT. Protein: CAVPGWEGNTGELFF.